This T cell receptor (beta chain) appears in the sequencing data of a study of T-cell memory formation after mild COVID-19. The study, taken as a whole, reports: CD4/CD8 balance held among clones contracting day 15 to 85, and later expanders leaned CD4+.

TCR alpha and TCR beta cDNA libraries carrying sample barcodes and UMIs came from 5'RACE with constant-segment primers. TCRdb itself ran the 5' RACE reads through MiXCR, one entry per CDR3 protein. The table includes some 490,000 distinct CDR3 sequences, approximately 18% detected once. Worth noting for this clonotype: Its antigen is still unknown.

The CDR3 totals 9 residues. Trimming took off 5 bases at V and 9 bases at J, with 5 bases between the two ends. CDR1 DFQATT and CDR2 SNEGSKA come from the germline V gene (reference sequence). This receptor was taken from an adult woman who had mild COVID-19 (a few samples of this study predate the infection). Cell type and time point are not known. Specimen: PBMCs or a T cell subset sorted from them (not recorded which). The chain is built from TRBV20-1 and TRBJ2-1; D call uncertain. CDR3 in amino acids: CSAGSEQFF. The CDR3 DNA is TGCAGTGCTGGTAGTGAGCAGTTCTTC.